A selection of T cell receptor beta chains follows, all from one sample in a study of cytomegalovirus exposure and HLA in healthy donors. The assay was immunoSEQ multiplex PCR, and TCRdb's table has in-frame clones only and misses some. The sample shows about 120,000 clones, more than 75% of them seen only once. Sequenced sample: PBMCs. Receptor source: a woman in her thirties in good health and CMV-seronegative. Both conserved end residues are part of each CDR3. A D gene is named only where the DNA matches it firmly. The size of a clone is reported for some rows only, either as once, few or many, or as a class for expanded clones.

CDR3nt | CDR3aa | len | j_gene | abundance | v_gene | d_gene
TGTGCCAGCAGCTTAGGACTAGCGGGGGGCGGGTACGAGCAGTACTTC | CASSLGLAGGGYEQYF | 16 | TRBJ2-7 | NA | TRBV7-8 | TRBD2
TGTGCCAGCAGCTTAGCGGGGGGACCAGATACGCAGTATTTT | CASSLAGGPDTQYF | 14 | TRBJ2-3 | NA | TRBV6-1 | TRBD2
TGTGCCAGCAGCGAGGGAGGCGGAAACACCATATATTTT | CASSEGGGNTIYF | 13 | TRBJ1-3 | NA | TRBV7-2 | NA
TGTGCCAGCAAGATACAGGGGCCCACTGAAGCTTTCTTT | CASKIQGPTEAFF | 13 | TRBJ1-1 | few | TRBV2 | TRBD1
TGCGCCAGCGGTGACAGGGTTTACACTGAAGCTTTCTTT | CASGDRVYTEAFF | 13 | TRBJ1-1 | NA | TRBV4-1 | TRBD1
TGCGCCAGCAGCCAAGATGGAGCGGGGGGCACAGATACGCAGTATTTT | CASSQDGAGGTDTQYF | 16 | TRBJ2-3 | NA | TRBV4-3 | TRBD2
TGTGCCAGCAGTTCCGGACAGGGGGCGATGTACGAGCAGTACTTC | CASSSGQGAMYEQYF | 15 | TRBJ2-7 | NA | TRBV6-5 | TRBD1
TGTGCCAGCAGCAACCCCCCGGGTCACAGGGGAGATAATTCACCCCTCCACTTT | CASSNPPGHRGDNSPLHF | 18 | TRBJ1-6 | NA | TRBV21-1 | NA
TGTGCCAGCAGCTTAGCTACCGGGACTGGAGTTTTGGGGCAGTACTTC | CASSLATGTGVLGQYF | 16 | TRBJ2-7 | NA | TRBV11-2 | NA
TGTGCCAGTAGTATGGGACAGGCTAATGAAAAACTGTTTTTT | CASSMGQANEKLFF | 14 | TRBJ1-4 | NA | TRBV19 | TRBD1
TGTGCCACCAGCAGAGATATAGTCAATCAGCCCCAGCATTTT | CATSRDIVNQPQHF | 14 | TRBJ1-5 | NA | TRBV15 | NA
TGTGCCAGCAGCTTAGGACTAGCGGGGGACTACAATGAGCAGTTCTTC | CASSLGLAGDYNEQFF | 16 | TRBJ2-1 | NA | TRBV7-8 | TRBD2
TGTGCCAGCAGCTCCTCTCGACAGGCCGGCCACGGGGAGCTGTTTTTT | CASSSSRQAGHGELFF | 16 | TRBJ2-2 | NA | TRBV5-4 | NA
TGCGCCAGCAGCCATCCTGATCAGCCCCAGCATTTT | CASSHPDQPQHF | 12 | TRBJ1-5 | NA | TRBV4-1 | NA
TGTGCCAGTACCCGGAGAGGGCTTACTGAAGCTTTCTTT | CASTRRGLTEAFF | 13 | TRBJ1-1 | few | TRBV19 | NA
TGTGCCAGCAGCGTAGTTCCCCTCCCTGGAAACACCATATATTTT | CASSVVPLPGNTIYF | 15 | TRBJ1-3 | NA | TRBV9 | NA
TGCGCCAGCAGCTTGAGCCCGGGGGGCGAGACCCAGTACTTC | CASSLSPGGETQYF | 14 | TRBJ2-5 | NA | TRBV5-1 | NA
TGTGCCAGCAGCTTATCCGGGGGGAACTACGAGCAGTACTTC | CASSLSGGNYEQYF | 14 | TRBJ2-7 | once | TRBV7-8 | TRBD2
TGTGCCAGTAGTCTATACGGACAGGGGGCTAAGGACACCGGGGAGCTGTTTTTT | CASSLYGQGAKDTGELFF | 18 | TRBJ2-2 | NA | TRBV19 | TRBD1
TGTGCCAGCAGCCCCTTCGGGGAGATCTACCAAGAGACCCAGTACTTC | CASSPFGEIYQETQYF | 16 | TRBJ2-5 | NA | TRBV7-9 | NA
TGCGCCAGCAGCTTGGAGGGGTCTTACGAGCAGTACTTC | CASSLEGSYEQYF | 13 | TRBJ2-7 | NA | TRBV5-1 | NA
TGTGCCAGCAGCAGAACCATTCAGGGGGCTCCGAACACCGGGGAGCTGTTTTTT | CASSRTIQGAPNTGELFF | 18 | TRBJ2-2 | NA | TRBV27 | TRBD1
TGTGCCAGCAGCTTAGTTGGGGGCGCGACTGAAAAACTGTTTTTT | CASSLVGGATEKLFF | 15 | TRBJ1-4 | NA | TRBV11-2 | NA
TGTGCCAGCAGCTTAACCTCCGGGACATGGGGCTACGAGCAGTACTTC | CASSLTSGTWGYEQYF | 16 | TRBJ2-7 | NA | TRBV11-1 | NA
TGTGCCAGCAGCTTGCTCAGGGGCGAAACTGAAGCTTTCTTT | CASSLLRGETEAFF | 14 | TRBJ1-1 | NA | TRBV5-4 | NA
TGTGCCAGCAGCTCTTCCCCGGGCTCTGGAAACACCATATATTTT | CASSSSPGSGNTIYF | 15 | TRBJ1-3 | NA | TRBV13 | NA
TGTGCCAGCAGCCAAGAGGCAGGGCATGGCAGGGATGGCTACACCTTC | CASSQEAGHGRDGYTF | 16 | TRBJ1-2 | many | TRBV14 | NA
TGTGCCAGCAGATCGGGGGAGGTCTACGAGCAGTACTTC | CASRSGEVYEQYF | 13 | TRBJ2-7 | once | TRBV2 | NA
TGTGCCAGCAGCAACGGGAGGGGGGATACGCAGTATTTT | CASSNGRGDTQYF | 13 | TRBJ2-3 | NA | TRBV5-6 | TRBD2
TGTGCCAGCAGTGAACAGCGGGGTGACACAGATACGCAGTATTTT | CASSEQRGDTDTQYF | 15 | TRBJ2-3 | NA | TRBV6-1 | TRBD2
TGCGCCAGCAGCCAAGATCTTCAGGTTCTGAACACCGGGGAGCTGTTTTTT | CASSQDLQVLNTGELFF | 17 | TRBJ2-2 | NA | TRBV4-3 | NA
TGTGCCAGCAGAGGGGAAACCTACAATGAGCAGTTCTTC | CASRGETYNEQFF | 13 | TRBJ2-1 | NA | TRBV6-4 | NA
TGTGCCAGCAGTTACTGGGGGGATCCTAACAATGAGCAGTTCTTC | CASSYWGDPNNEQFF | 15 | TRBJ2-1 | NA | TRBV6-5 | NA
TGTGCCAGTAGTATTTTAGCGGGGGGGCCAGAGACCCAGTACTTC | CASSILAGGPETQYF | 15 | TRBJ2-5 | NA | TRBV19 | TRBD2
TGTGCCAGCAGCTCCATGACTAGCCGGACGGGCACAGATACGCAGTATTTT | CASSSMTSRTGTDTQYF | 17 | TRBJ2-3 | NA | TRBV13 | TRBD2
TGTGCCAGCAGCTCTGCGGGGACAGGGAAGACCGGGGAGCTGTTTTTT | CASSSAGTGKTGELFF | 16 | TRBJ2-2 | NA | TRBV7-6 | TRBD1
TGCGCCAGCAGCCAAGATGCGGGACTAGACTATGAGCAGTTCTTC | CASSQDAGLDYEQFF | 15 | TRBJ2-1 | NA | TRBV4-3 | TRBD2
TGTGCCGGCAGTAGCAGCGGGGGGGCCTACGAGCAGTACTTC | CAGSSSGGAYEQYF | 14 | TRBJ2-7 | NA | TRBV6-5 | TRBD2
TGTGCCAGCAGCTTAGGGTCTTCGGCGGGGGGTGGTGAGCAGTACTTC | CASSLGSSAGGGEQYF | 16 | TRBJ2-7 | NA | TRBV7-2 | TRBD2
TGTGCCAGCAGCTCCGGGACAGACGCTAATGAAAAACTGTTTTTT | CASSSGTDANEKLFF | 15 | TRBJ1-4 | NA | TRBV6-1 | TRBD1
TGTGCCACCCCACAGGGAGCCGGAAACACCATATATTTT | CATPQGAGNTIYF | 13 | TRBJ1-3 | NA | TRBV7-9 | NA
TGTGCCTGGAGTCGAAGGACAGGGTCTGCGAACTATGGCTACACCTTC | CAWSRRTGSANYGYTF | 16 | TRBJ1-2 | NA | TRBV30 | TRBD1
TGTGCCAGCAGCGACAGGAACTATGGCTACACCTTC | CASSDRNYGYTF | 12 | TRBJ1-2 | medium-sized | TRBV5-4 | NA
TGTGCCATCATGGCAGGGGCCCTGAACACCGGGGAGCTGTTTTTT | CAIMAGALNTGELFF | 15 | TRBJ2-2 | NA | TRBV10-3 | NA
TGTGCCAGCAAACTAGCGGGGGGGCCCCGACAAGAGACCCAGTACTTC | CASKLAGGPRQETQYF | 16 | TRBJ2-5 | NA | TRBV7-2 | TRBD2
TGTGCCAGCAGTTACGGCGGGGGGACAGATACGCAGTATTTT | CASSYGGGTDTQYF | 14 | TRBJ2-3 | once | TRBV6-6 | TRBD2
TGTGCCAGCACCTGGACAGGGGGCACGGGAAACACCATATATTTT | CASTWTGGTGNTIYF | 15 | TRBJ1-3 | NA | TRBV27 | TRBD1
TGCGCCAGCAGCCAGGACAGGGGAGACTACGAGCAGTACTTC | CASSQDRGDYEQYF | 14 | TRBJ2-7 | once | TRBV4-3 | TRBD1
TGTGCCAGCAGTGTTGCACTAGGGAACACCGGGGAGCTGTTTTTT | CASSVALGNTGELFF | 15 | TRBJ2-2 | NA | TRBV6-1 | NA
TGTGCCATCAGTGGACAGGGATACACTGAAGCTTTCTTT | CAISGQGYTEAFF | 13 | TRBJ1-1 | NA | TRBV10-3 | TRBD1
TGTGCCAGCAGCCCGGTCGGCGGGGGGAGCACAGATACGCAGTATTTT | CASSPVGGGSTDTQYF | 16 | TRBJ2-3 | NA | TRBV7-6 | TRBD2
TGTGCCAGTAGTATTGGGGTGGAGGGGACCCCCTATGGCTACACCTTC | CASSIGVEGTPYGYTF | 16 | TRBJ1-2 | NA | TRBV19 | NA
TGTGCCAGCAGCCCGTTGGAGGGTGAGTTTGATACGCAGTATTTT | CASSPLEGEFDTQYF | 15 | TRBJ2-3 | NA | TRBV7-9 | NA
TGTGCCAGCAGCGCCCCACGGGGTCCGGGTGAGCAGTACTTC | CASSAPRGPGEQYF | 14 | TRBJ2-7 | NA | TRBV5-5 | NA
TGTGCCAGCAAGAGGGCCGGGGGGCGAATGAACACTGAAGCTTTCTTT | CASKRAGGRMNTEAFF | 16 | TRBJ1-1 | NA | TRBV27 | NA